These 17 T cell receptor beta chains came from one sample sequenced in a study of T cell responses to AZD1222 COVID-19 vaccine (dated by TCRdb to about 2021). The method behind the library was the immunoSEQ multiplex PCR assay. Imported from immuneACCESS, the table was reduced by TCRdb to in-frame sequences with V and J called. These copies leave out some clones; in studies compared against another copy, an unresolved V gene accounts for under half, and the cause of the remainder is not known. For this sample there are fewer than 55,000 clones; around 85% appear just once. Jointly, the top ten make up 20% of the sample. The time point label, read with the paper, signifies: baseline before first vaccination. Read against the paper, the sample's treatment or condition label means: meningococcal conjugate vaccine given as trial control. Sequences were derived from peripheral blood, sampled on day 0 of MenACWY control vaccination. These receptors all come from an adult in good health.

The chain links TRBV9 to TRBJ2-2; possibly TRBD1 for D (6 bases). CDR1 SGDLS and CDR2 YYNGEE come from the germline V gene. The V and J ends lost 4 bases and 0 bases respectively, with 10 bases between them. The CDR3 runs 15 residues. Written as DNA, the CDR3 is TGTGCCAGCAGCATCAGGGGACCGAACACCGGGGAGCTGTTTTTT. Translated: CASSIRGPNTGELFF.

The chain carries TRBV5-1 and TRBJ1-4; 7 bases match TRBD1. V lost 4 bases and J lost 3; bases outside the gene matches: 3. The CDR3 length is 14 residues. CDR1 is SGHRS and CDR2 is YFSETQ in the germline V gene. For the CDR3, the DNA is TGCGCCAGCAGCCCGACAGGGTCTAATGAAAAACTGTTTTTT. Its protein is CASSPTGSNEKLFF.

The chain couples TRBV7-2 to TRBJ1-5; D remains unclear. Germline V lookup: CDR1 SGHTA, CDR2 FQGNSA. This CDR3 has 14 residues. V was clipped by 5 bases and J by 2 bases, with 10 bases between them. CDR3 loop: CASSVQRGNQPQHF. The CDR3, as DNA: TGTGCCAGCAGCGTCCAGCGGGGCAATCAGCCCCAGCATTTT.

The V gene is TRBV9, the J gene TRBJ1-5; D not resolved. The CDR3 loop spans 15 amino acids. Trimming took off 0 bases at V and 8 bases at J, with 15 bases between the two ends. Germline CDR1 reads SGDLS; CDR2 reads YYNGEE. CDR3: CASSVGITEGEPQHF. For the CDR3, the DNA is TGTGCCAGCAGCGTAGGTATCACAGAGGGTGAGCCCCAGCATTTT.

The chain has TRBV5-1 and TRBJ2-2; D gene uncertain. Germline CDR1 is SGHRS and CDR2 is YFSETQ. This CDR3 has 14 residues. The V and J ends lost 3 bases and 5 bases respectively, with 11 bases between them. The CDR3 reads CASSSTETTGELFF. The CDR3 DNA follows: TGCGCCAGCAGCTCTACCGAGACAACCGGGGAGCTGTTTTTT. The full variable domain, its missing parts supplied by reference TRBV5-1 and TRBJ2-2, is KAGVTQTPRYLIKTRGQQVTLSCSPISGHRSVSWYQQTPGQGLQFLFEYFSETQRNKGNFPGRFSGRQFSNSRSEMNVSTLELGDSALYLCASSSTETTGELFFGEGSRLTVL.

The chain joins TRBV5-1 to TRBJ1-6; 9 bases are a match to TRBD1. This CDR3 contains 15 residues. Germline CDR1 SGHRS, CDR2 YFSETQ. J lost 6 bases, V lost 4 bases, and 5 bases had no gene match. CDR3 protein: CASSPEGQGNSPLHF. The CDR3 region has the DNA TGCGCCAGCAGCCCGGAGGGACAGGGTAATTCACCCCTCCACTTT.

The chain uses TRBV5-1 and TRBJ2-1; TRBD1 matches 9 bases. The ends lost 3 bases at V and 8 bases at J; junction bases unmatched: 9. The CDR3 is 15 residues long. Germline CDR1 reads SGHRS; CDR2 reads YFSETQ. The CDR3 sequence: CASSSRRDRAYEQFF. As DNA, the CDR3 is TGCGCCAGCAGCTCTCGCCGGGACAGGGCCTATGAGCAGTTCTTC.

The genes are TRBV3-1 (or the pseudogene TRBV3-2) and TRBJ1-3, with 7 nucleotides matching TRBD1. J was trimmed by 4 bases and V by 1 base; bases with no gene match: 4. CDR1 and CDR2 (germline): LGHDT, YNNKEL (reference sequence). This CDR3 has 15 residues. CDR3 nucleotide sequence: TGTGCCAGCAGCCAAGTCCAGGGGGGGGGAAACACCATATATTTT. This sequence encodes CASSQVQGGGNTIYF.

The genes are TRBV3-1 (or the pseudogene TRBV3-2) and TRBJ1-3, with 9 nucleotides matching TRBD1. The CDR3 contains 16 residues. The germline CDR1 and CDR2 sequences are LGHDT and YNNKEL (reference sequence). Trimming at V came to 4 bases and at J to 0 bases, leaving 4 bases not matched to a gene. CDR3 loop: CASSPKTGGSGNTIYF. DNA for the CDR3: TGTGCCAGCAGCCCCAAGACAGGGGGCTCTGGAAACACCATATATTTT.

V is TRBV5-1 and J is TRBJ1-3, with 9 bases that match TRBD1. The CDR3 sequence is 17 residues long. The J segment lost 0 bases and the V segment lost 0 bases, leaving 4 bases of the junction unmatched. CDR1 and CDR2 (germline): SGHRS, YFSETQ. The CDR3 region is CASSLGTGALSGNTIYF. The CDR3 DNA sequence: TGCGCCAGCAGCTTGGGGACAGGGGCCCTCTCTGGAAACACCATATATTTT.

V and J are TRBV7-2 and TRBJ1-2; D may be TRBD1 (5 bases). Germline V gene lookup returns CDR1 SGHTA and CDR2 FQGNSA. V was shortened by 6 bases and J by 5 bases, with 13 bases between the two germline ends. The CDR3 runs 13 residues. CDR3 amino acids: CASSTRRGYGYTF. Written as DNA, the CDR3 is TGTGCCAGCAGTACTCGGCGGGGGTATGGCTACACCTTC.

This clone has only one observation. The chain recombines TRBV30 with TRBJ2-3, with 9 nucleotides matching TRBD1. Germline CDR1 is GTSNPN and CDR2 is SVGIG (reference sequence). The CDR3 runs to 14 residues. V lost 3 bases, J lost 3 bases, and 4 bases stayed unmatched. CDR3 protein: CAWSRGTGTDTQYF. The CDR3 nucleotides read TGTGCCTGGAGCAGGGGGACAGGGACAGATACGCAGTATTTT. The full variable domain, its missing parts supplied by reference TRBV30 and TRBJ2-3, is SQTIHQWPATLVQPVGSPLSLECTVEGTSNPNLYWYRQAAGRGLQLLFYSVGIGQISSEVPQNLSASRPQDRQFILSSKKLLLSDSGFYLCAWSRGTGTDTQYFGPGTRLTVL.

This chain connects TRBV10-3 to TRBJ2-7; TRBD2 might be the D (5 bases). Trimming stripped 4 bases from V and 7 bases from J, with 14 bases between. This CDR3 is built from 13 residues. Germline CDR1 is ENHRY and CDR2 is SYGVKD. In DNA form, the CDR3 reads TGTGCCATCAGTGGCGCAGAGGGTGAAGAGCAGTACGTC. It encodes CAISGAEGEEQYV.

This clone was recorded a few times. The chain joins TRBV30 to TRBJ1-1; tentative D call: TRBD1 (5 bases). Per the germline V gene, CDR1 is GTSNPN and CDR2 is SVGIG (reference sequence). V dropped 0 bases and J dropped 1 base, with 12 bases sitting between them. This CDR3 comprises 15 residues. The DNA of the CDR3 is TGTGCCTGGAGTGTACGGGGCCTAGGGAACACTGAAGCTTTCTTT. Translating gives CAWSVRGLGNTEAFF.

The chain has TRBV6-4 and TRBJ2-3, with 8 positions matching TRBD2. CDR1 MRHNA and CDR2 SNTAGT come from the germline V gene. The trim removed 2 bases at V and 1 base at J, leaving 2 bases unmatched. CDR3 length equals 15 residues. CDR3 nucleotides: TGTGCCAGCAGTGACATTAGCGGGGGCACAGATACGCAGTATTTT. It is translated as CASSDISGGTDTQYF.

The chain couples TRBV7-9 to TRBJ2-3; possibly TRBD2 for D (7 bases). This CDR3 comprises 15 residues. Germline assignment: CDR1 SEHNR and CDR2 FQNEAQ (reference sequence). Trimming removed 4 bases at V and 6 bases at J, with 17 bases between. CDR3 loop: CASSSGGLGADTQYF. For the CDR3, the DNA is TGTGCCAGCAGCTCGGGGGGCCTAGGGGCCGATACGCAGTATTTT.

CDR3 in amino acids: CASKESGQTTGELFF. The DNA of the CDR3 is TGTGCCAGCAAAGAATCGGGACAAACCACCGGGGAGCTGTTTTTT. This chain links TRBV7-9 with TRBJ2-2; D is perhaps TRBD1 (6 bases). V was cut by 7 bases and J by 4 bases, with 16 bases left in between. There are 15 residues in the CDR3. CDR1 is SEHNR, CDR2 FQNEAQ, per germline (reference sequence).